The 23 T cell receptor beta chains listed next were all sequenced from one sample in a study of shared clonotypes between healthy human individuals. Using immunoSEQ multiplex PCR, the repertoire was profiled, and TCRdb retains in-frame clones only, with some absent. The sample holds more than 2 million clones, around 93% seen once. Naive CD8 isolation took CD45RO-negative cells positively selected for CCR7 and excluded terminally differentiated effector memory CD45RA+ cells. Sample: naive CD8+ T cells from PBMCs. All receptors come from a young man in good health. Some clones in this sample may be carry-over from other donors' samples.

This sequence joins TRBV30 and TRBJ2-7; D gene uncertain. Trimming took off 0 bases at V and 3 bases at J, with 6 bases between the two ends. Germline V gives CDR1 GTSNPN, CDR2 SVGIG (reference sequence). The CDR3 runs 12 residues. The CDR3 here is CAWSVRRYEQYF. CDR3 bases: TGTGCCTGGAGTGTTAGGCGCTACGAGCAGTACTTC.

This clone was seen a handful of times. The V gene is TRBV4-2, the J gene TRBJ2-7; 9 bases match TRBD1. The CDR3 consists of 15 residues. Germline CDR1 and CDR2: LGHNA and YNFKEQ. Unmatched junction bases numbered 9, after V lost 4 bases and J lost 5 bases. The CDR3 nucleotides are TGTGCCAGCAGCCCTTTGGACAGGGGCCCTCACGAGCAGTACTTC. Amino acids: CASSPLDRGPHEQYF.

This chain joins TRBV30 and TRBJ1-1; no definite D call. This CDR3 spans 10 amino acids. Deletions cut 3 bases from V and 5 bases from J, with 4 bases between. Germline values: CDR1 GTSNPN, CDR2 SVGIG (reference sequence). The CDR3 coding sequence is TGTGCCTGGAGGTATACTGAAGCTTTCTTT. Protein sequence: CAWRYTEAFF.

The chain is built from TRBV4-3 and TRBJ2-1, with 10 nucleotides matching TRBD2. This CDR3 has 17 residues. The trim removed 0 bases at V and 5 bases at J, leaving 7 bases unmatched. CDR1 and CDR2 (germline): LGHNA, YSLEER. The CDR3: CASSQDWGGTSDNEQFF. The CDR3 nucleotides read TGCGCCAGCAGCCAAGATTGGGGCGGGACTAGCGACAATGAGCAGTTCTTC.

The chain recombines TRBV7-2 with TRBJ1-5; 9 nucleotides agree with TRBD1. The CDR3 covers 18 residues. Per the germline V gene, CDR1 is SGHTA and CDR2 is FQGNSA. After removal of 4 bases from V and 5 bases from J, the junction contained 15 bases not matched to a gene. Written as DNA, the CDR3 is TGTGCCAGCAGCTCTGATAACAGGGGGCAGGTGGGGGATCAGCCCCAGCATTTT. Translated, it gives CASSSDNRGQVGDQPQHF.

The chain is built from TRBV4-3 and TRBJ2-7; TRBD1 matches at 8 bases. This CDR3 contains 17 residues. Germline CDR1 and CDR2: LGHNA and YSLEER. The V segment lost 0 bases and the J segment 3 bases; nucleotides outside the gene matches: 10. This chain's CDR3 is CASSQDPGGGVYYEQYF. The DNA of the CDR3 is TGCGCCAGCAGCCAAGACCCAGGGGGCGGAGTTTACTACGAGCAGTACTTC.

The chain carries TRBV29-1 and TRBJ1-2; D uncertain. The length of the CDR3 is 10 residues. In germline, CDR1 is SQVTM, CDR2 ANQGSEA. The V end was cut by 6 bases, the J end by 3 bases, with 5 bases between. CDR3 protein: CSVFHYGYTF. The DNA of the CDR3 is TGCAGCGTCTTTCACTATGGCTACACCTTC.

The gene calls are TRBV10-2 and TRBJ1-2; D perhaps matches TRBD1 (6 bases). Trimming left V 6 bases short and J 0 bases short, with 8 bases between. CDR3 length: 13 residues. The germline gives CDR1 WSHSY, CDR2 SAAADI. The CDR3 spells CASRDSPNYGYTF. CDR3 coding DNA: TGCGCCAGCAGGGACAGTCCTAACTATGGCTACACCTTC.

V usage is TRBV7-9 and J usage is TRBJ1-2; possibly TRBD1 for D (6 bases). The CDR3 length is 14 residues. CDR1 and CDR2 from the germline V gene are SEHNR and FQNEAQ (reference sequence). V was pared by 5 bases and J by 6 bases, with 16 bases between. CDR3 in DNA: TGTGCCAGCAGCATCGGGACACCAAGGGATGGCTACACCTTC. Translation: CASSIGTPRDGYTF. The whole variable domain, remainder taken from reference TRBV7-9 and TRBJ1-2, is DTGVSQNPRHKITKRGQNVTFRCDPISEHNRLYWYRQTLGQGPEFLTYFQNEAQLEKSRLLSDRFSAERPKGSFSTLEIQRTEQGDSAMYLCASSIGTPRDGYTFGSGTRLTVV.

This sequence joins TRBV5-6 and TRBJ2-1; 9 nucleotides align to TRBD1. This CDR3 is 17 amino acids long. Germline values: CDR1 SGHDT, CDR2 YYEEEE. After removal of 0 bases from V and 3 bases from J, the junction contained 7 bases not matched to a gene. The CDR3 protein is CASSLGWGQGLYNEQFF. The CDR3 coding sequence is TGTGCCAGCAGCTTGGGTTGGGGACAGGGCCTCTACAATGAGCAGTTCTTC.

The chain joins TRBV13 to TRBJ2-7, with 8 bases lining up with TRBD1. Trimming removed 5 bases from V and 3 bases from J; junction bases left unmatched: 9. The CDR3 is 15 residues long. Germline CDR1 PRHDT, CDR2 FYEKMQ (reference sequence). The CDR3: CASSQTGDTRYEQYF. The CDR3 region has the DNA TGTGCCAGCAGCCAGACAGGGGACACCCGCTACGAGCAGTACTTC.

The chain joins TRBV27 to TRBJ1-1; D remains unclear. Per the germline V gene, CDR1 is MNHEY and CDR2 is SMNVEV (reference sequence). V lost 0 bases, J lost 3 bases, and 11 bases lay in between. The CDR3 contains 15 residues. The CDR3 loop reads CASSLSHVLDTEAFF. CDR3 nucleotides: TGTGCCAGCAGTTTATCCCACGTGTTGGACACTGAAGCTTTCTTT.

The chain uses TRBV7-6 and TRBJ2-7; 8 nucleotides match TRBD1. The length of the CDR3 is 14 residues. Trimming removed 1 base from V and 5 bases from J; junction bases left unmatched: 4. CDR1 is SGHVS and CDR2 is FNYEAQ in the germline V gene. CDR3 loop: CASSLGATGDEQYF. Written as DNA, the CDR3 is TGTGCCAGCAGCTTAGGGGCGACAGGGGACGAGCAGTACTTC.

The rearrangement uses TRBV4-1 and TRBJ2-1, with unresolved D. The ends were cut back, 2 bases at V and 8 bases at J, with 10 bases in the middle. There are 13 residues in the CDR3. The V gene's germline CDR1 is MGHRA and CDR2 YSYEKL. CDR3 DNA: TGCGCCAGCAGCCAAATTGGCGGCCATGAGCAGTTCTTC. Encoded protein: CASSQIGGHEQFF.

This chain connects TRBV27 to TRBJ1-2; perhaps TRBD1 as D (6 bases). From germline, CDR1 is MNHEY and CDR2 SMNVEV (reference sequence). This CDR3 comprises 13 residues. Trimming took off 0 bases at V and 8 bases at J, with 10 bases between the two ends. CDR3 residues: CASSLSTRGGYTF. The CDR3 coding sequence is TGTGCCAGCAGTTTATCTACAAGGGGGGGCTACACCTTC.

The genes are TRBV6-5 and TRBJ2-7; a weak D match, TRBD2 (6 bases). CDR3 length: 12 amino acids. Germline lookup yields CDR1 MNHEY and CDR2 SVGAGI. Trimming took 4 bases from V and 5 from J, leaving 9 bases between them. The CDR3 coding sequence is TGTGCCAGCAGTTCCACTAGCCACGAGCAGTACTTC. Translation gives CASSSTSHEQYF.

The chain joins TRBV11-2 to TRBJ2-1; tentatively, D is TRBD1 or TRBD2 (5 bases each). V was pared by 1 base and J by 7 bases, with 14 bases between. There are 15 residues in the CDR3. Germline V lookup: CDR1 SGHAT, CDR2 FQNNGV. Here the CDR3 DNA reads TGTGCCAGCAGCTTAGGGGACGCCCCTTGGAATGAGCAGTTCTTC. It translates to CASSLGDAPWNEQFF.

The chain recombines TRBV5-1 with TRBJ2-1, with 8 bases lining up with TRBD2. This CDR3 is 19 amino acids long. Per germline, CDR1 SGHRS and CDR2 YFSETQ. Germline trimming cut 4 bases from V and 4 bases from J; bases unmatched to any gene: 19. The chain's CDR3 is CASSISPGTRGGGYNEQFF. The CDR3 region has the DNA TGCGCCAGCAGCATCTCCCCTGGGACTAGAGGAGGGGGTTACAATGAGCAGTTCTTC.

The chain couples TRBV7-9 to TRBJ2-7; 7 nucleotides line up with TRBD2. In germline, CDR1 is SEHNR, CDR2 FQNEAQ (reference sequence). V dropped 6 bases and J dropped 7; count of bases not matched to a gene: 9. This CDR3 is 13 amino acids long. The CDR3 DNA is TGTGCCAGCAGAGTAGCGGAGGGAGGGGAGCAGTACTTC. It specifies CASRVAEGGEQYF.

As for this clone: The same CDR3 also results from other DNA sequences found in this sample. The chain employs TRBV11-2 and TRBJ1-1, with D maybe TRBD1 (6 bases). Germline V gene sequence: CDR1 SGHAT, CDR2 FQNNGV. The CDR3 consists of 14 residues. Trimming took off 1 base at V and 4 bases at J, with 10 bases between the two ends. The CDR3: CASSLGGGLTEAFF. The CDR3 nucleotides read TGTGCCAGCAGCTTAGGTGGGGGGCTCACTGAAGCTTTCTTT.

The V gene is TRBV29-1, the J gene TRBJ2-1, with D perhaps being TRBD1 or TRBD2 (6 bases each). Deletions cut 1 base from V and 4 bases from J, with 20 bases between. Germline-derived CDR1 and CDR2 are SQVTM and ANQGSEA. CDR3 length: 17 amino acids. This CDR3 reads CSVEAPRGGGAYNEQFF. The CDR3 DNA sequence: TGCAGCGTTGAAGCTCCCAGGGGCGGCGGGGCATACAATGAGCAGTTCTTC.

The J gene is TRBJ2-7, the V gene TRBV6-1; D is possibly TRBD1 (6 bases). CDR3 length equals 14 residues. Germline assignment: CDR1 MNHNS and CDR2 SASEGT. Between the trimmed V and J ends, which lost 3 bases and 0 bases, there was a span of 9 bases. Here the CDR3 reads CASSEGHFSYEQYF. DNA of the CDR3: TGTGCCAGCAGTGAGGGACATTTCTCCTACGAGCAGTACTTC.

The V call is TRBV10-1, the J call TRBJ2-5, with D uncertain. There are 15 residues in the CDR3. Germline CDR1 and CDR2: WNHNN and SYGVQD (reference sequence). Trimming cost V 6 bases and J 5 bases, with 19 bases left between them. This CDR3 reads CASRHKSGLLETQYF. CDR3 DNA: TGCGCCAGCAGACACAAATCGGGCCTCTTGGAGACCCAGTACTTC.